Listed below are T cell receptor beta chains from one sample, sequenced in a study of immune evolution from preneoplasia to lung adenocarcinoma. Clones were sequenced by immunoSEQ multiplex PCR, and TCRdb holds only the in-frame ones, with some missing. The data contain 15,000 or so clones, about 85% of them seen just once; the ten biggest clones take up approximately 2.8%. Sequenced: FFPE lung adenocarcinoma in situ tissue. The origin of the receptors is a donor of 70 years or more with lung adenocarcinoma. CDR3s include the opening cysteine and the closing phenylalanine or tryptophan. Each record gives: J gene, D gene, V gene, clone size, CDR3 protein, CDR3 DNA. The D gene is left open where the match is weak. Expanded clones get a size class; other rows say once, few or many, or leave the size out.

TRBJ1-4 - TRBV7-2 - CASSSLLFGKLFF TGTGCCAGCAGCTCCCTCCTATTTGGAAAACTGTTTTTT
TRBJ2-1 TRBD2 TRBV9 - CASSPWGGEQFF TGTGCCAGCAGCCCTTGGGGGGGTGAGCAGTTCTTC
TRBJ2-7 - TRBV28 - CASSRTVYEQYF TGTGCCAGCAGTAGGACAGTTTACGAGCAGTACTTC
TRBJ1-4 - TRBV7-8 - CASSVQAAGEKLFF TGTGCCAGCAGCGTTCAGGCAGCCGGGGAAAAACTGTTTTTT
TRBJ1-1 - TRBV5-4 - CASSAQQGEDTEAFF TGTGCCAGCAGCGCCCAACAGGGTGAAGACACTGAAGCTTTCTTT
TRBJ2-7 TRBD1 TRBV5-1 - CASSLQGTGGDEQYF TGCGCCAGCAGCTTACAAGGGACAGGGGGCGACGAGCAGTACTTC
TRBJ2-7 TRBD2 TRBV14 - CASSLGGGAGLVPYEQYF TGTGCCAGCAGCCTCGGAGGTGGGGCAGGACTAGTCCCCTACGAGCAGTACTTC
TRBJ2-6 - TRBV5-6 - CASSNWDRLVLTF TGTGCCAGCAGCAATTGGGACCGTCTCGTCCTGACTTTC
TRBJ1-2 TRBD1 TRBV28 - CAIQGTGVSFNYGYTF TGTGCCATACAAGGGACAGGCGTCAGCTTTAACTATGGCTACACCTTC
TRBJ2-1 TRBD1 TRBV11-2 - CASSFTGVDFSYNEQFF TGTGCCAGCAGCTTTACAGGGGTAGATTTCTCCTACAATGAGCAGTTCTTC
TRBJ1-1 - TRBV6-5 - CASTIRRGAEAFF TGTGCCAGCACTATACGTAGGGGCGCTGAAGCTTTCTTT
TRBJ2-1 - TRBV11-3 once CASSLSASEGHEQFF TGTGCCAGCAGCTTATCGGCTTCAGAGGGACATGAGCAGTTCTTC
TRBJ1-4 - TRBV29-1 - CSVEAGPNEKLFF TGCAGCGTTGAGGCAGGGCCTAATGAAAAACTGTTTTTT
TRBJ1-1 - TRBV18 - CASSLNGPSAGTKAFF TGTGCCAGCTCACTGAACGGTCCTTCGGCAGGGACAAAAGCTTTCTTT
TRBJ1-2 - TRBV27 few CATPEQSRGYGYTF TGTGCCACTCCTGAACAGTCGAGGGGCTATGGCTACACCTTC
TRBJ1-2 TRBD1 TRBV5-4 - CASSLGTGGPRGYTF TGTGCCAGCAGCTTGGGGACAGGGGGCCCACGAGGCTACACCTTC
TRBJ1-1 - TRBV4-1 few CASSQAIGGEMNTEAFF TGCGCCAGCAGCCAAGCCATAGGTGGGGAAATGAACACTGAAGCTTTCTTT
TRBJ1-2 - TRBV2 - CASSVGPYGYTF TGTGCCAGCAGTGTAGGTCCCTATGGCTACACCTTC
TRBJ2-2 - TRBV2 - CASSGTLGSSGELFF TGTGCCAGCAGTGGGACCCTGGGTTCGAGCGGGGAGCTGTTTTTT
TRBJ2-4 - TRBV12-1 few CASSFALRTAKNIQYF TGTGCCAGCAGCTTTGCCCTACGGACCGCCAAAAACATTCAGTACTTC
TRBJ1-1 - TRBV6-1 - CASSEWRNTEAFF TGTGCCAGCAGTGAATGGAGAAACACTGAAGCTTTCTTT
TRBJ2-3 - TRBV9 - CASSEGRDFNTDTQYF TGTGCCAGCAGCGAGGGCCGGGACTTCAACACAGATACGCAGTATTTT
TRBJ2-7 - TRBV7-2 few CASSLGHSYEQYF TGTGCCAGCAGCTTAGGACACTCCTACGAGCAGTACTTC
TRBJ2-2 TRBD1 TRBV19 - CASSIWDRGRPGELFF TGTGCCAGTAGTATTTGGGACAGGGGGCGCCCCGGGGAGCTGTTTTTT
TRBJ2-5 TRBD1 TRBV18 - CASSPQGAGTQYF TGTGCCAGCTCACCACAGGGGGCCGGGACCCAGTACTTC
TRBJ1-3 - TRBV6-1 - CASSLLTDSGNTIYF TGTGCCAGCAGTCTATTGACAGATTCTGGAAACACCATATATTTT
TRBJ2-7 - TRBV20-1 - CSARPDYEQYF TGCAGTGCTAGACCGGATTACGAGCAGTACTTC
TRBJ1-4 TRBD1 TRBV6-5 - CASSRTGKNEKLFF TGTGCCAGCAGTAGGACAGGCAAGAATGAAAAACTGTTTTTT
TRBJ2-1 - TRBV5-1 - CASSLAQGYYNEQFF TGCGCCAGCAGCTTGGCCCAGGGTTACTACAATGAGCAGTTCTTC
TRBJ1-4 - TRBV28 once CASNWNEKLFF TGTGCCAGCAACTGGAATGAAAAACTGTTTTTT
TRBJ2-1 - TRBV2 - CASKRVQDSYNEQFF TGTGCCAGCAAAAGGGTACAGGACTCCTACAATGAGCAGTTCTTC
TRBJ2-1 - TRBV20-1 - CSAPDYNEQFF TGCAGTGCTCCCGACTACAATGAGCAGTTCTTC
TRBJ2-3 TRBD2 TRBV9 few CASSVDNSGSTDTQYF TGTGCCAGCAGCGTAGATAATAGCGGGAGCACAGATACGCAGTATTTT
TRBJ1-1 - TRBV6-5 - CASTIGGARAFF TGTGCCAGCACCATAGGGGGGGCTAGGGCTTTCTTT
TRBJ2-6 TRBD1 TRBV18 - CASSPGLGGAGANVLTF TGTGCCAGCTCACCAGGTCTAGGGGGCGCCGGGGCCAACGTCCTGACTTTC
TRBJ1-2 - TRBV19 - CASSIRGEVNYGYTF TGTGCCAGTAGTATCCGGGGAGAGGTTAACTATGGCTACACCTTC
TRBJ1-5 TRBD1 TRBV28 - CASTLSDRANQPQHF TGTGCCAGCACCCTCTCGGACAGGGCGAATCAGCCCCAGCATTTT
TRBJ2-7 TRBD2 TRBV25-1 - CASSLGLAGRGTYEQYF TGTGCCAGCAGTCTCGGACTAGCGGGAAGGGGTACCTACGAGCAGTACTTC
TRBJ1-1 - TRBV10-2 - CASNQGNTEAFF TGCGCCAGCAACCAGGGGAACACTGAAGCTTTCTTT
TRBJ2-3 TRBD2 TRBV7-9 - CASREAGIGTDTQYF TGTGCCAGCAGAGAAGCGGGGATCGGTACAGATACGCAGTATTTT
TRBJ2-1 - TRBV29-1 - CSVEDWASNEQFF TGCAGCGTTGAAGATTGGGCTTCTAATGAGCAGTTCTTC
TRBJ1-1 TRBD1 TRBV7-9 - CASSDRYGTGGGMDTEAFF TGTGCCAGCAGCGATAGATACGGGACAGGGGGAGGTATGGACACTGAAGCTTTCTTT
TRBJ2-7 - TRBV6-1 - CASSESTLHEQYF TGTGCCAGCAGTGAATCGACCCTCCACGAGCAGTACTTC
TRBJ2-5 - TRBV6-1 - CASSEIVGRITYF TGTGCCAGCAGTGAAATAGTGGGACGAATTACGTACTTC
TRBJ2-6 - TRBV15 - CATSSGGARGANVLTF TGTGCCACCAGCTCGGGCGGGGCGAGGGGGGCCAACGTCCTGACTTTC
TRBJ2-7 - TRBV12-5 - CASSAGAGSYEQYF TGTGCTAGTTCCGCCGGGGCAGGCTCCTACGAGCAGTACTTC
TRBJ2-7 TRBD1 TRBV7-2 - CASRRTGLYSYEQYF TGTGCCAGCAGAAGGACAGGGCTTTACTCCTACGAGCAGTACTTC
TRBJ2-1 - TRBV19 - CASNRGARSEQFF TGTGCCAGTAACCGGGGGGCGAGGAGTGAGCAGTTCTTC
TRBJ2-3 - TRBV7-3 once CASSLDGDTQYF TGTGCCAGCAGCTTAGACGGGGATACGCAGTATTTT
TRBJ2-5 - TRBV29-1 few CSVDRETQYF TGCAGCGTTGACAGAGAGACCCAGTACTTC